A selection of T cell receptor beta chains follows, all from one sample in a study of blood T cell repertoires in COVID-19. Profiled with immunoSEQ multiplex PCR; TCRdb holds only in-frame clones, not every one. The sample yields about 130,000 clones, about 85% seen once. The specimen sequenced was peripheral blood. The receptors come from a man in his 60s with acute or convalescent COVID-19. Each CDR3 is given with its conserved first and last residue. Fields, in order: clone size, V gene, J gene, CDR3 length, D gene, CDR3 protein, CDR3 DNA. The D gene is left open where the match is weak. Clone size, where shown, is once, few, many, or a class for clones that have expanded.

>.|TRBV5-8|TRBJ2-3|15|.
CASSLDWADTDTQYF
TGTGCCAGCAGCTTGGATTGGGCAGACACAGATACGCAGTATTTT
>.|TRBV28|TRBJ1-1|15|.
CASSPAGYKNTEAFF
TGTGCCAGCAGTCCGGCGGGTTATAAGAACACTGAAGCTTTCTTT
>.|TRBV23-1|TRBJ2-1|19|TRBD2
CASSPPPGETSGSTNEQFF
TGCGCCAGCAGCCCCCCCCCGGGGGAGACTAGCGGGAGCACAAATGAGCAGTTCTTC
>.|TRBV5-1|TRBJ2-7|14|.
CASSLASGPYEQYF
TGCGCCAGCAGCTTGGCCAGCGGGCCCTACGAGCAGTACTTC
>.|TRBV27|TRBJ2-3|15|TRBD1
CASSFQDRFDDTQYF
TGTGCCAGCAGTTTTCAGGACAGGTTTGACGATACGCAGTATTTT
>.|TRBV5-1|TRBJ1-3|15|.
CASSPIGGPGNTIYF
TGCGCCAGCAGCCCCATCGGGGGGCCGGGAAACACCATATATTTT
>.|TRBV28|TRBJ2-3|14|.
CASSLSLLTDTQYF
TGTGCCAGCAGTTTATCGCTACTCACAGATACGCAGTATTTT
>.|TRBV5-1|TRBJ2-7|13|.
CASSLGIGGEQYF
TGCGCCAGCAGCTTGGGAATCGGGGGTGAGCAGTACTTC
>once|TRBV7-9|TRBJ1-5|15|.
CASSSGSVSNQPQHF
TGTGCCAGCAGCTCGGGGTCAGTTAGCAATCAGCCCCAGCATTTT
>once|TRBV19|TRBJ2-1|14|.
CASTPSPQTWEQFF
TGTGCCAGTACCCCTAGCCCCCAGACGTGGGAGCAGTTCTTC
>.|TRBV5-6|TRBJ1-2|14|.
CASSGQGRAYGYTF
TGTGCCAGCAGCGGTCAGGGGAGGGCTTATGGCTACACCTTC
>.|TRBV28|TRBJ2-1|16|TRBD1
CASSFGAGRGQVEQFF
TGTGCCAGCAGTTTCGGAGCCGGCAGGGGGCAGGTTGAGCAGTTCTTC
>.|TRBV18|TRBJ2-5|14|TRBD2
CASSPAGGVETQYF
TGTGCCAGCTCACCAGCGGGAGGAGTGGAGACCCAGTACTTC
>once|TRBV20-1|TRBJ1-3|14|TRBD1
CSASIRGLGNTIYF
TGCAGTGCTAGTATCAGGGGGCTAGGAAACACCATATATTTT
>few|TRBV2|TRBJ1-6|17|.
CASSGETTGSYNSPLHF
TGTGCCAGCAGTGGAGAGACAACAGGCTCCTATAATTCACCCCTCCACTTT
>.|TRBV3-1/TRBV3-2|TRBJ2-3|18|TRBD2
CASSLGASASGILDTQYF
TGTGCCAGCAGTCTTGGGGCATCCGCTAGCGGGATTTTAGATACGCAGTATTTT
>.|TRBV6-5|TRBJ2-3|15|TRBD2
CASSRLAGGTDTQYF
TGTGCCAGCAGTCGACTAGCGGGGGGCACAGATACGCAGTATTTT
>.|TRBV12-5|TRBJ2-1|15|TRBD2
CASGKGLAGGNEQFF
TGTGCTAGTGGAAAGGGACTAGCGGGAGGAAATGAGCAGTTCTTC
>.|TRBV25-1|TRBJ1-6|16|.
CASTPGGGPKNSPLHF
TGTGCCAGCACCCCGGGGGGGGGACCGAAAAATTCACCCCTCCACTTT
>.|TRBV14|TRBJ2-7|14|TRBD1
CASSLGTGFHEQYF
TGTGCCAGCAGCCTGGGGACAGGGTTCCACGAGCAGTACTTC
>few|TRBV18|TRBJ2-7|14|.
CASSPSAGDYEQYF
TGTGCCAGCTCACCATCGGCGGGTGACTACGAGCAGTACTTC
>.|TRBV3-1/TRBV3-2|TRBJ2-1|16|TRBD2
CASSRMTSGGYNEQFF
TGTGCCAGCAGCCGCATGACTAGCGGGGGGTACAATGAGCAGTTCTTC
>.|TRBV6-5|TRBJ1-2|14|.
CASSPLLQGGGYTF
TGTGCCAGCAGCCCCTTATTGCAGGGTGGTGGCTACACCTTC
>.|TRBV27|TRBJ2-2|14|.
CASSSLIEAGELFF
TGTGCCAGCAGTTCTCTTATAGAGGCCGGGGAGCTGTTTTTT
>.|TRBV29-1|TRBJ1-2|14|.
CSVESRTASYGYTF
TGCAGCGTTGAATCCCGAACCGCGTCCTATGGCTACACCTTC
>.|TRBV9|TRBJ1-2|14|.
CASSVDEGGYGYTF
TGTGCCAGCAGCGTAGACGAGGGAGGCTATGGCTACACCTTC
>.|TRBV30|TRBJ1-1|15|TRBD1
CAWTSDRGRRTEAFF
TGTGCCTGGACCTCTGACAGGGGGCGCCGGACTGAAGCTTTCTTT
>.|TRBV6-5|TRBJ1-2|15|TRBD1
CASSPTGTGNYGYTF
TGTGCCAGCAGCCCGACCGGGACAGGGAACTATGGCTACACCTTC
>.|TRBV7-3|TRBJ2-2|14|.
CASSLRLATGELFF
TGTGCCAGCAGCTTACGCTTGGCCACCGGGGAGCTGTTTTTT
>.|TRBV7-9|TRBJ1-1|14|.
CASSLGGVNTEAFF
TGTGCCAGCAGCCTAGGGGGGGTGAACACTGAAGCTTTCTTT
>.|TRBV28|TRBJ2-1|16|TRBD2
CASSSGTSGPYNEQFF
TGTGCCAGCAGTTCCGGGACTAGCGGACCCTACAATGAGCAGTTCTTC
>once|TRBV5-4|TRBJ2-5|13|.
CASSEGGQETQYF
TGTGCCAGCAGTGAAGGGGGACAAGAGACCCAGTACTTC
>.|TRBV5-6|TRBJ2-1|16|.
CASSFKRLSSYNEQFF
TGTGCCAGCAGTTTCAAGCGCCTAAGCTCCTACAATGAGCAGTTCTTC
>few|TRBV9|TRBJ2-7|14|TRBD2
CASSVGGRGYEQYF
TGTGCCAGCAGCGTAGGCGGGAGAGGCTACGAGCAGTACTTC
>once|TRBV27|TRBJ2-7|13|.
CASSSTPPYEQYF
TGTGCCAGCAGTAGTACACCTCCCTACGAGCAGTACTTC
>.|TRBV15|TRBJ1-1|16|TRBD1
CATSRDETGAWTEAFF
TGTGCCACCAGCAGAGATGAGACAGGGGCGTGGACTGAAGCTTTCTTT
>few|TRBV6-6|TRBJ2-1|15|.
CASSYDVQGYNEQFF
TGTGCCAGCAGTTACGACGTACAGGGTTACAATGAGCAGTTCTTC
>.|TRBV2|TRBJ1-5|13|TRBD1
CASMGQFNQPQHF
TGTGCCAGCATGGGACAGTTCAATCAGCCCCAGCATTTT
>once|TRBV11-2|TRBJ2-1|12|.
CASSHDGNEQFF
TGTGCCAGCAGCCACGACGGGAATGAGCAGTTCTTC
>.|TRBV28|TRBJ1-5|16|TRBD1
CASSFWTGHSNQPQHF
TGTGCCAGCAGTTTTTGGACAGGTCATAGCAATCAGCCCCAGCATTTT